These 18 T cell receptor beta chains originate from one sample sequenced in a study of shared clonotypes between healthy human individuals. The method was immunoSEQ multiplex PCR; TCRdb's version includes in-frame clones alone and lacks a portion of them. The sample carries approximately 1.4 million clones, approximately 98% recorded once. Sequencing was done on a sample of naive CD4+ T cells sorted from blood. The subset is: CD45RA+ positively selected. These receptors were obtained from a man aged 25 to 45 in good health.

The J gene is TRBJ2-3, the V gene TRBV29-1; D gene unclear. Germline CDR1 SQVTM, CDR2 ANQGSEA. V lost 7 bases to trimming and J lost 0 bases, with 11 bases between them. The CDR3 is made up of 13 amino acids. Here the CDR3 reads CSARSQSTDTQYF. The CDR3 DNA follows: TGCAGCGCCAGATCGCAGAGCACAGATACGCAGTATTTT.

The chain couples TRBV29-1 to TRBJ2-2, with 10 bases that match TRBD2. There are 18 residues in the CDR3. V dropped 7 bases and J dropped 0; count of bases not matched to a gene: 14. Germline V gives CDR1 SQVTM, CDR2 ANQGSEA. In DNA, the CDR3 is TGCAGCGCCTACGAAGCGGGAGGGATTTCTGCGAACACCGGGGAGCTGTTTTTT. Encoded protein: CSAYEAGGISANTGELFF.

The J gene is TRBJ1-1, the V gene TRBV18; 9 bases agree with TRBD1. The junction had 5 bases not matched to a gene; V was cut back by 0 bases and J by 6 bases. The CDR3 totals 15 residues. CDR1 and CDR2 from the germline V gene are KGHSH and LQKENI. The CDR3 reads CASSPPWDRESEAFF. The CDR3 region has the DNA TGTGCCAGCTCACCACCGTGGGACAGGGAATCTGAAGCTTTCTTT.

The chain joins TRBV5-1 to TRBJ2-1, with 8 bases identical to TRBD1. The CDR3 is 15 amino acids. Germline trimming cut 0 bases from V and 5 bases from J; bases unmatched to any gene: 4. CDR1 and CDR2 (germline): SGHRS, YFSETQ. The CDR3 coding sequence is TGCGCCAGCAGCTTGGGACAGGGGATTGACAATGAGCAGTTCTTC. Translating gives CASSLGQGIDNEQFF.

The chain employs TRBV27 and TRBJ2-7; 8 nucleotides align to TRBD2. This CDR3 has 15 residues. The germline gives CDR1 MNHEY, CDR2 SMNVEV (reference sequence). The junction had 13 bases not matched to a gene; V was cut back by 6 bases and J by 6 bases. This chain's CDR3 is CASRPRGAQGGEQYF. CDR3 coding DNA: TGTGCCAGCAGACCGCGGGGGGCGCAGGGAGGCGAGCAGTACTTC.

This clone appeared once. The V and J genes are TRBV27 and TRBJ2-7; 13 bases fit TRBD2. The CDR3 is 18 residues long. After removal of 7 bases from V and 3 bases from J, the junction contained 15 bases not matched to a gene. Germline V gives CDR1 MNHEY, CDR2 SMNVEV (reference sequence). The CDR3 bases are TGTGCCAGCATGCGGATCTGGGGGGGACTAGCGGGAATCTACGAGCAGTACTTC. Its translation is CASMRIWGGLAGIYEQYF.

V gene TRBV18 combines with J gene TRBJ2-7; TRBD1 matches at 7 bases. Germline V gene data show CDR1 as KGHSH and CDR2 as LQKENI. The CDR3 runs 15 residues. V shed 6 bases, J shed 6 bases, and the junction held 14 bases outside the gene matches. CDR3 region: CASSSRSRAGGEQYF. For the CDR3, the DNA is TGTGCCAGCTCGTCCCGCAGCAGGGCAGGGGGCGAGCAGTACTTC.

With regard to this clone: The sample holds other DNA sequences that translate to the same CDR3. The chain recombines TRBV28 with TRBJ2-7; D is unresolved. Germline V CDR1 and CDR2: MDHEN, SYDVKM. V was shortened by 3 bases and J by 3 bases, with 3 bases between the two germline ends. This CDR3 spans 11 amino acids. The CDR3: CASSFGYEQYF. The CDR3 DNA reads TGTGCCAGCAGTTTCGGCTACGAGCAGTACTTC.

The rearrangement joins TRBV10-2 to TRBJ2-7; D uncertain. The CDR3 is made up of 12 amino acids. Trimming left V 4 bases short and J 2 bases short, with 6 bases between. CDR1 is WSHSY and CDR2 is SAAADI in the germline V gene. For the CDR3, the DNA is TGCGCCAGCAGTGTGCTGGCCTACGAGCAGTACTTC. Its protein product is CASSVLAYEQYF.

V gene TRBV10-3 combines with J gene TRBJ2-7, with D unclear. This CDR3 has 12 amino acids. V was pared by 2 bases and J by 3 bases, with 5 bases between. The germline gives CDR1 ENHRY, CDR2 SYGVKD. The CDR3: CAISEVRYEQYF. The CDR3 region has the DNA TGTGCCATCAGTGAGGTCCGCTACGAGCAGTACTTC.

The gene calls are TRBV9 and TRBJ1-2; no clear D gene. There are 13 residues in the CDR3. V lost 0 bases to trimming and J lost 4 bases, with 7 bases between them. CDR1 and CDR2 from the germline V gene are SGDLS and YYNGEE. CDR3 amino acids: CASSVGRFYGYTF. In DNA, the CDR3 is TGTGCCAGCAGCGTAGGCAGATTCTATGGCTACACCTTC.

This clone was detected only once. The chain's CDR3 is CASSSPELRGSYNEQFF. CDR3 DNA sequence: TGTGCCAGCAGTTCTCCAGAGTTGAGGGGCTCCTACAATGAGCAGTTCTTC. The chain carries TRBV27 and TRBJ2-1; D is possibly TRBD1 or TRBD2 (5 bases each). The V end lost 4 bases, the J end lost 0 bases, and 16 bases lay between the germline ends. The CDR3 consists of 17 residues. The germline gives CDR1 MNHEY, CDR2 SMNVEV (reference sequence).

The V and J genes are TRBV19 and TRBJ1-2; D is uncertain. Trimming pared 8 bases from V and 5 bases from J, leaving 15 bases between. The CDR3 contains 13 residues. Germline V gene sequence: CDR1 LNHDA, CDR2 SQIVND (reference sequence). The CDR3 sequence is CASAAATRYGYTF. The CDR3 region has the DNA TGTGCCAGTGCCGCGGCGACTCGTTATGGCTACACCTTC.

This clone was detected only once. The CDR3 sequence is CASSGKRGGRTEAFF. CDR3 bases: TGTGCCAGCAGCGGAAAGAGGGGGGGAAGGACTGAAGCTTTCTTT. The chain links TRBV6-6 to TRBJ1-1; TRBD1 might be the D (6 bases). Germline V lookup: CDR1 MNHNY, CDR2 SVGAGI (reference sequence). The CDR3 runs 15 residues. With 6 bases removed from V and 5 bases from J, the gap between germline ends came to 19 bases.

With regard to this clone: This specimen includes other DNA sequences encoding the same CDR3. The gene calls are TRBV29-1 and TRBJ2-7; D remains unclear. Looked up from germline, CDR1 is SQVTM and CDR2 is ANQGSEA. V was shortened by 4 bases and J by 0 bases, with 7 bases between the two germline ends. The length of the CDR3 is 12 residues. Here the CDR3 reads CSVVESSYEQYF. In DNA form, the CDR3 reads TGCAGCGTTGTAGAGAGCTCCTACGAGCAGTACTTC.

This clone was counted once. As DNA, the CDR3 is TGTGCCAGCAGTGGGACAGGTTGGGATGGGAATGAGCAGTTCTTC. Its translation is CASSGTGWDGNEQFF. The chain combines TRBV6-1 with TRBJ2-1; 7 bases agree with TRBD1. Germline V gene lookup returns CDR1 MNHNS and CDR2 SASEGT. The CDR3 extends over 15 amino acids. J lost 7 bases, V lost 4 bases, and 10 bases had no gene match.

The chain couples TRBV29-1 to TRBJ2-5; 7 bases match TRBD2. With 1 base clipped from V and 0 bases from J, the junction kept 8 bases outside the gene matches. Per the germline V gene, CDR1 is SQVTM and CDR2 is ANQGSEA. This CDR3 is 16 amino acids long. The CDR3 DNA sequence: TGCAGCGTTGAAGGGGGGGGAGGGCGGAACCAAGAGACCCAGTACTTC. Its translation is CSVEGGGGRNQETQYF. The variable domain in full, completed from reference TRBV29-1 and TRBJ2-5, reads SAVISQKPSRDICQRGTSLTIQCQVDSQVTMMFWYRQQPGQSLTLIATANQGSEATYESGFVIDKFPISRPNLTFSTLTVSNMSPEDSSIYLCSVEGGGGRNQETQYFGPGTRLLVL.

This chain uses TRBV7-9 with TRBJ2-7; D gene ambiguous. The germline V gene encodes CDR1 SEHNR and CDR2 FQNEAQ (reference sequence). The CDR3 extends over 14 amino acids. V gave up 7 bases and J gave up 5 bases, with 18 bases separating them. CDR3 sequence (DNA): TGTGCCAGCACTAGTTTGAACTTTAATCACGAGCAGTACTTC. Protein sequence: CASTSLNFNHEQYF.